A selection of T cell receptor beta chains follows, all from one sample in a study of identical twins. One entry per CDR3 protein results from TCRdb running MiXCR on the 5' RACE reads. Counted here are 450,000 or so distinct CDR3 sequences, 12% to 15% occurring once; the ten biggest clones make up around 0.52%. The sample was also reused in another study, on yellow fever vaccine responses in identical twins.

The sample comprised CD4+ T cells sorted from blood. The receptors originated from a woman under 30 in good health. Each CDR3 is given with its conserved first and last residue. A D gene is named only where the DNA matches it firmly. The listing skips clone size in some rows; elsewhere it reads once, few, many or a size class.

d_gene	v_gene	abundance	j_gene	CDR3aa	CDR3nt
TRBD1	TRBV15	-	TRBJ2-7	CATSSQGYEQYF	TGTGCCACCAGCTCACAGGGGTACGAGCAGTACTTC
-	TRBV10-2	-	TRBJ2-7	CASSVGQALPYEQYF	TGCGCCAGCAGTGTCGGGCAGGCCCTGCCCTACGAGCAGTACTTC
-	TRBV6-1	-	TRBJ2-7	CASSPGTLDEQYF	TGTGCCAGCAGTCCCGGGACCTTGGACGAGCAGTACTTC
-	TRBV5-6	few	TRBJ2-3	CASSLDGLWRSTDTQYF	TGTGCCAGCAGCTTGGACGGATTGTGGCGATCCACAGATACGCAGTATTTT
-	TRBV20-1	many	TRBJ2-7	CRNLGTYEQYF	TGCAGGAACCTCGGGACCTACGAGCAGTACTTC
TRBD1	TRBV5-6	few	TRBJ2-2	CASSPRQGRDGELFF	TGTGCCAGCAGCCCGAGACAGGGTCGGGACGGGGAGCTGTTTTTT
-	TRBV20-1	-	TRBJ2-7	CRAELGRPSSYEQYF	TGCAGGGCGGAACTCGGGAGACCAAGCTCCTACGAGCAGTACTTC
TRBD1	TRBV5-6	few	TRBJ2-7	CASRQTRDRVHEQYF	TGTGCCAGCAGACAAACCCGGGACAGGGTCCACGAGCAGTACTTC
-	TRBV10-3	-	TRBJ2-5	CAIMDTQETQYF	TGTGCCATCATGGACACACAAGAGACCCAGTACTTC
-	TRBV6-2/TRBV6-3	few	TRBJ2-2	CASRSAGLPPGELFF	TGTGCCAGCAGATCCGCAGGGCTCCCCCCCGGGGAGCTGTTTTTT
-	TRBV7-9	few	TRBJ2-5	CASSPAGRQETQYF	TGTGCCAGCAGCCCTGCGGGAAGACAAGAGACCCAGTACTTC
TRBD2	TRBV6-1	-	TRBJ2-2	CASTKAGGPSGELFF	TGTGCCAGCACAAAAGCGGGGGGGCCGAGCGGGGAGCTGTTTTTT
-	TRBV5-6	-	TRBJ2-2	CASSGINTGELFF	TGTGCCAGCAGCGGCATAAACACCGGGGAGCTGTTTTTT
-	TRBV12-3/TRBV12-4	many	TRBJ1-1	CASSDTGITEAFF	TGTGCCAGCAGTGATACAGGGATAACTGAAGCTTTCTTT
-	TRBV7-3	-	TRBJ2-2	CASSFSGPTGELFF	TGTGCCAGCAGCTTCTCGGGACCCACCGGGGAGCTGTTTTTT
-	TRBV28	few	TRBJ1-5	CASSFRVDQPQHF	TGTGCCAGCAGTTTCAGGGTGGACCAGCCCCAGCATTTT